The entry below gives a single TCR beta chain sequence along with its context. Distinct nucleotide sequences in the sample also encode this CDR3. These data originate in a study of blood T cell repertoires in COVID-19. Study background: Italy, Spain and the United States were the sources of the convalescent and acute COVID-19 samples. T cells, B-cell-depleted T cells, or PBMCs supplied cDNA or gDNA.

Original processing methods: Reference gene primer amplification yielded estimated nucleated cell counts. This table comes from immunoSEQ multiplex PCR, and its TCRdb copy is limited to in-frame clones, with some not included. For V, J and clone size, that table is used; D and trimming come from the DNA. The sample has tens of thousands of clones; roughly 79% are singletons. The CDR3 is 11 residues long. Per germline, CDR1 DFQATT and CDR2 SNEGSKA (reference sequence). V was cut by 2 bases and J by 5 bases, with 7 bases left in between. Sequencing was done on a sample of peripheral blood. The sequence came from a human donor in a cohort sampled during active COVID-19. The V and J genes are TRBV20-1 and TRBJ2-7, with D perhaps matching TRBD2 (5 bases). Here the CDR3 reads CSARSGHEQYF. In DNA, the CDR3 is TGCAGTGCTAGAAGCGGCCACGAGCAGTACTTC.